One and the same sample provided the 9 T cell receptor beta chains below, sequenced in a study of T cell responses to AZD1222 COVID-19 vaccine. The method was immunoSEQ multiplex PCR; TCRdb's version includes in-frame clones alone and lacks a portion of them. This sample yields tens of thousands of clones, of which approximately 90% are seen a single time; roughly 4.9% belongs to the top ten. The sample here was peripheral blood, taken on day 0 of AZD1222 vaccination. The source of these receptors is an adult in good health.

The rearrangement uses TRBV29-1 and TRBJ2-5, with 8 bases lining up with TRBD1. Germline loops: CDR1 SQVTM, CDR2 ANQGSEA. Losses at the gene ends were 6 bases for V and 5 bases for J; bases not matched to a gene: 5. The CDR3 has 12 amino acids. The chain's CDR3 is CSVGQGVETQYF. CDR3 nucleotide sequence: TGCAGCGTCGGACAGGGTGTGGAGACCCAGTACTTC.

Here the CDR3 DNA reads TGTGCCAGCAGTAGTGCCATCAGGGTTGTAGCTTTCTTT. Residues: CASSSAIRVVAFF. V is TRBV27 and J is TRBJ1-1, with D possibly matching TRBD1 (5 bases). The CDR3 is 13 residues long. With 5 bases removed from V and 10 bases from J, the gap between germline ends came to 17 bases. In germline, CDR1 is MNHEY, CDR2 SMNVEV (reference sequence).

V usage is TRBV25-1 and J usage is TRBJ1-4; tentative D call: TRBD1 (5 bases). Trimming took 3 bases from V and 7 from J, leaving 18 bases between them. Germline V gene sequence: CDR1 MGHDK, CDR2 SYGVNS. CDR3 length: 16 amino acids. The CDR3 DNA reads as TGTGCCAGCAGTGACGGGGGAAGGGGCCGGGGTGAAAAACTGTTTTTT. It specifies CASSDGGRGRGEKLFF.

The chain links TRBV5-4 to TRBJ2-7; 14 positions match TRBD2. Germline V CDR1 and CDR2: SGHNT, YYREEE (reference sequence). Trimming removed 4 bases from V and 4 bases from J; junction bases left unmatched: 4. The CDR3 covers 15 residues. The CDR3 region has the DNA TGTGCCAGCAGCCCAGGGACTAGCGGGAGATACGAGCAGTACTTC. Translation gives CASSPGTSGRYEQYF.

The chain uses TRBV7-3 and TRBJ2-1; 10 nucleotides line up with TRBD2. The CDR3 has 16 residues. Trimming at V came to 1 base and at J to 6 bases, leaving 6 bases not matched to a gene. CDR1 SGHTA and CDR2 FQGTGA come from the germline V gene. The CDR3 sequence: CASSLIPSGSLNEQFF. The CDR3 DNA reads TGTGCCAGCAGCTTAATTCCTAGCGGGAGTCTCAATGAGCAGTTCTTC.

CDR3: CASSVSVVNGYTF. The CDR3 coding sequence is TGTGCCAGCTCAGTCTCGGTTGTTAATGGCTACACCTTC. The chain carries TRBV18 and TRBJ1-2, with D unclear. The germline V gene encodes CDR1 KGHSH and CDR2 LQKENI. This CDR3 has 13 residues. The ends were cut back, 5 bases at V and 6 bases at J, with 13 bases in the middle.

J is TRBJ1-5 and V is TRBV7-2; 8 bases map to TRBD1. There are 15 residues in the CDR3. J was trimmed by 2 bases and V by 7 bases; bases with no gene match: 7. Germline V CDR1 and CDR2: SGHTA, FQGNSA. The CDR3 reads CASTQGAGRNQPQHF. DNA for the CDR3: TGTGCCAGCACCCAGGGGGCGGGCCGCAATCAGCCCCAGCATTTT. The full variable domain, completed using reference TRBV7-2 and TRBJ1-5, is GAGVSQSPSNKVTEKGKDVELRCDPISGHTALYWYRQSLGQGLEFLIYFQGNSAPDKSGLPSDRFSAERTGGSVSTLTIQRTQQEDSAVYLCASTQGAGRNQPQHFGDGTRLSIL.

This chain joins TRBV7-9 and TRBJ1-2; D gene ambiguous. This CDR3 has 13 amino acids. Trimming stripped 1 base from V and 6 bases from J, with 9 bases between. Germline loops: CDR1 SEHNR, CDR2 FQNEAQ (reference sequence). CDR3 in DNA: TGTGCCAGCAGCTTAGACAGAAGCGATGGCTACACCTTC. It codes for CASSLDRSDGYTF.

The chain employs TRBV7-3 and TRBJ2-1; TRBD1 matches at 9 bases. Trimming took 1 base from V and 6 from J; bases not matched to a gene: 7. This CDR3 is 16 amino acids long. Germline-derived CDR1 and CDR2 are SGHTA and FQGTGA. This chain's CDR3 is CASSLSTGGASNEQFF. In DNA form, the CDR3 reads TGTGCCAGCAGCTTAAGCACAGGGGGCGCAAGCAATGAGCAGTTCTTC.